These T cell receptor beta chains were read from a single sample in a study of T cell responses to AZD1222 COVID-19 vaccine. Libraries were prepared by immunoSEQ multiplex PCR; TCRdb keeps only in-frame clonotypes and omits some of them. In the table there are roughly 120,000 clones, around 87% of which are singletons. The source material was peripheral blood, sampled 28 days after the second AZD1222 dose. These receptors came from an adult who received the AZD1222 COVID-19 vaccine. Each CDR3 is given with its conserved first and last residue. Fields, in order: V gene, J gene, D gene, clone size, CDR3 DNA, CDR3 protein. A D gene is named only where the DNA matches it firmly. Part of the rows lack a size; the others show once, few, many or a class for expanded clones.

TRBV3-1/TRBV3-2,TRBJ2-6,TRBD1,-,TGTGCCAGCAGCCAAGCTCAGGGGGCTGGGGCCAACGTCCTGACTTTC,CASSQAQGAGANVLTF
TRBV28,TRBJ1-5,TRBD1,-,TGTGCCAGCAGCCCTCACGAGGGGGCGAAACGTCAGCCCCAGCATTTT,CASSPHEGAKRQPQHF
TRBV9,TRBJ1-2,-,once,TGTGCCAGCTACGGGGGAGGCTACACCTTC,CASYGGGYTF
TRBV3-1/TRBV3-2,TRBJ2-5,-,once,TGTGCCAGCAGCCTCCGGAGGGCGGACCAAGAGACCCAGTACTTC,CASSLRRADQETQYF
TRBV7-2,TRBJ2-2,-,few,TGTGCCAGCAGCTTACGTCAGGTGAACACCGGGGAGCTGTTTTTT,CASSLRQVNTGELFF
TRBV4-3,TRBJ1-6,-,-,TGCGCCAGCAGTCAAAGACCTCCCGGGGATAATTCACCCCTCCACTTT,CASSQRPPGDNSPLHF
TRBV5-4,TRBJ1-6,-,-,TGTGCCAGCAGCCCGGGGAGGTTTGGTAATAATTCACCCCTCCACTTT,CASSPGRFGNNSPLHF
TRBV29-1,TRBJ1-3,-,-,TGCAGCGTTGAAGGGGACGGAAACACCATATATTTT,CSVEGDGNTIYF
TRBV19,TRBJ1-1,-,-,TGTGCCAGTAGTCGGGGTACTGAAGCTTTCTTT,CASSRGTEAFF
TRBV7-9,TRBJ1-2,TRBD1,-,TGTGCCAGCAGCCGAATACAGGGGGTAGGCTATGGCTACACCTTC,CASSRIQGVGYGYTF
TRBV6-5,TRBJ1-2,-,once,TGTGCCAGCAGACCTATCCCGGACGCCGGTAGCTGCGCCTTC,CASRPIPDAGSCAF
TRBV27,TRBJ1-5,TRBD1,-,TGTGCCAGCAGCCGACAGGGTGGGAATCAGCCCCAGCATTTT,CASSRQGGNQPQHF
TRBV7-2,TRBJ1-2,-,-,TGTGCCAGCAGCTTAGCGTCGGCTAACTATGGCTACACCTTC,CASSLASANYGYTF
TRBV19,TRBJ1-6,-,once,TGTGCCAGTAGACCGTGGGGGGGGCAGCGGCGTAATTCACCCCTCCACTTT,CASRPWGGQRRNSPLHF
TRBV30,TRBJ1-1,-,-,TGTGCCTGGGGAACCGGGACACCTACGTCGGGAGCTTTCTTT,CAWGTGTPTSGAFF
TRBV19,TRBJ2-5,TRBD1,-,TGTGCCAGTAGTATAGTGGACAGGGAAGAGACCCAGTACTTC,CASSIVDREETQYF
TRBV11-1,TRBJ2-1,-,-,TGTGCCAGCAGCTTAGGTCTGAATGAGCAGTTCTTC,CASSLGLNEQFF
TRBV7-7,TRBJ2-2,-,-,TGTGCCAGCAGCTCCGATACCGGGGGTAGGCTGTTTTTT,CASSSDTGGRLFF
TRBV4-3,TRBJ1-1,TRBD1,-,TGCGCCAGCAGCCAGTATACGCGGGGACAGGCCACTGAAGCTTTCTTT,CASSQYTRGQATEAFF
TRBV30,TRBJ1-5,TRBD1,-,TGTGCCTGGAGTGGGGGACAGGCGGCACAGCCCCAGCATTTT,CAWSGGQAAQPQHF
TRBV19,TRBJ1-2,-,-,TGTGCCAGTAGTAAGGGAATCCGCTACACCTTC,CASSKGIRYTF
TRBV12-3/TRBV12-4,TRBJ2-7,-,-,TGTGCCAGCAGTCCCTCCTACGAGCAGTACTTC,CASSPSYEQYF
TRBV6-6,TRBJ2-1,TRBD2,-,TGTGCCAGCAGTCTAGCGGGGGGCCGTCGCTCCTACAATGAGCAGTTCTTC,CASSLAGGRRSYNEQFF
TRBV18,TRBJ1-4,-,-,TGTGCCAGCTCACCACGGGGGGCTCGGGAAAAACTGTTTTTT,CASSPRGAREKLFF
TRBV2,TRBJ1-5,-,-,TGTGCCAGCACCGACCCTACAGATAGCAATCAGCCCCAGCATTTT,CASTDPTDSNQPQHF
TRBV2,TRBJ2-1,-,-,TGTGCCAGCAATCCCGCAGGGGTTGAGCAGTTCTTC,CASNPAGVEQFF
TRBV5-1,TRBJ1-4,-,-,TGCGCCAGCAGCTTGGAGCAGGGAACAGGCTTGCGAAAACTGTTTTTT,CASSLEQGTGLRKLFF
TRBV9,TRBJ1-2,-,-,TGTGCCAGCAGCGCCTTTACAGGGAGTGGCTACACCTTC,CASSAFTGSGYTF
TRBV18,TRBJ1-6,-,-,TGTGCCAGCTCTCTAGACAGAGTAAATTCACCCCTCCACTTT,CASSLDRVNSPLHF
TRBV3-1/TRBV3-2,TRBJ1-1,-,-,TGTGCCAGCAGCCAAGATTTTACAGTTAGGAACACTGAAGCTTTCTTT,CASSQDFTVRNTEAFF
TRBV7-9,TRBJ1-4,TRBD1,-,TGTGCCAGCAGCTTATGGCAGGGGGATGAAAAACTGTTTTTT,CASSLWQGDEKLFF
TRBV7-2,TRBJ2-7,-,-,TGTGCCAGCAGCTTATACAGGGCGACCTACGAGCAGTACTTC,CASSLYRATYEQYF
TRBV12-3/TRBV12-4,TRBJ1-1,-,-,TGTGCCAGCAGTAGGTCCACTGAAGCTTTCTTT,CASSRSTEAFF
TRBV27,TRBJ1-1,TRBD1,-,TGTGCCAGCAGTCATACAGGGGGGGGCAACACTGAAGCTTTCTTT,CASSHTGGGNTEAFF
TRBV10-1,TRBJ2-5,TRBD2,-,TGCGCCAGCAAGACTGGACTAGCGGGAGAAGAGACCCAGTACTTC,CASKTGLAGEETQYF
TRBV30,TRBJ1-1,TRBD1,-,TGTGCCTGGTCACAGGGGGAAGAAGCTTTCTTT,CAWSQGEEAFF
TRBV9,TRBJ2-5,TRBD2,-,TGTGCCAGCAGAGCCTATTGGCGGGGGGGCCAGACCCAGTACTTC,CASRAYWRGGQTQYF
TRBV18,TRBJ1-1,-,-,TGTGCCAGCTCACCAGGGATGAACACTGAAGCTTTCTTT,CASSPGMNTEAFF
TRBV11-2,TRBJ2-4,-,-,TGTGCCAGCAGCTTAGATTTGGCAGGCGGAAACATTCAGTACTTC,CASSLDLAGGNIQYF
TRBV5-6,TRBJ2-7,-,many,TGTGCCAGCAGCGGAGGGAGTCGGGCCTACGAGCAGTACTTC,CASSGGSRAYEQYF
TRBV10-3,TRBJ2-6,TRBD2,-,TGTGCCATCAGTGAAAATCAAGGACTAGGCTCTGGGGCCAACGTCCTGACTTTC,CAISENQGLGSGANVLTF
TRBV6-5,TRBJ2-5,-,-,TGTGCCAGCAGCCTACGGGCTCTAGCCGGAGAGACCCAGTACTTC,CASSLRALAGETQYF
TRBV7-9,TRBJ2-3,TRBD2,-,TGTGCCAGCAGCTTGGGGGCCGGGACTAGCGGGAGGGCCCTGACGCAGTATTTT,CASSLGAGTSGRALTQYF
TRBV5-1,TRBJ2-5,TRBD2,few,TGCGCCAGCGTAGCGGGGGCAGGAGAGACCCAGTACTTC,CASVAGAGETQYF
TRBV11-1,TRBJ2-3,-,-,TGTGCCAGCGAGGGGGTCGGCACAGATACGCAGTATTTT,CASEGVGTDTQYF
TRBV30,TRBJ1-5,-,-,TGTGCCTGGACTGTGAGGGGGGCGATCGGAAATCAGCCCCAGCATTTT,CAWTVRGAIGNQPQHF
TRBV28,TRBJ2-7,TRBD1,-,TGTGCCAGCCCCCCCCGGGACAGGGTATCCTACGAGCAGTACTTC,CASPPRDRVSYEQYF
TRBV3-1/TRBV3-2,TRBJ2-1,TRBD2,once,TGTGCCAGCAGCCAAGATCTTGCGGGGGGGCGAAATGAGCAGTTCTTC,CASSQDLAGGRNEQFF
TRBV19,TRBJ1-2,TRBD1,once,TGTGCCAGTGGATCCGGGACAGGAAGCAAAGACTACACCTTC,CASGSGTGSKDYTF
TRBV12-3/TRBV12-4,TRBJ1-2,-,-,TGTGCCAGCAGTTTAGGTCGGGGCGGCTACACCTTC,CASSLGRGGYTF
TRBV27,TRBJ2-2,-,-,TGTGCCAGCAGCCTCGGGTCCGGGGAGCTGTTTTTT,CASSLGSGELFF
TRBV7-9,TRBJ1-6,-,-,TGTGCCAGCAGCGACCTCGGAGGCCCCAATTCACCCCTCCACTTT,CASSDLGGPNSPLHF